The following is a T cell receptor beta chain sequence with its context. Clones were sequenced by immunoSEQ multiplex PCR, and TCRdb holds only the in-frame ones, with some missing. The sample records some 120,000 clones, 91% being singletons. This entry comes from a study of T cell responses to AZD1222 COVID-19 vaccine. Germline V gene lookup returns CDR1 MNHEY and CDR2 SVGEGT. Trimming at V came to 2 bases and at J to 4 bases, leaving 3 bases not matched to a gene. The CDR3 runs to 14 residues. The sequenced sample was peripheral blood, obtained on day 0 of AZD1222 vaccination. This TCR was recovered from an adult in good health. The chain uses TRBV6-2 or TRBV6-3 and TRBJ1-1; 8 bases are shared with TRBD1. In nucleotides, the CDR3 is TGTGCCAGCAGTTACCGAACAGGGGGCACTGAAGCTTTCTTT. It is translated as CASSYRTGGTEAFF.